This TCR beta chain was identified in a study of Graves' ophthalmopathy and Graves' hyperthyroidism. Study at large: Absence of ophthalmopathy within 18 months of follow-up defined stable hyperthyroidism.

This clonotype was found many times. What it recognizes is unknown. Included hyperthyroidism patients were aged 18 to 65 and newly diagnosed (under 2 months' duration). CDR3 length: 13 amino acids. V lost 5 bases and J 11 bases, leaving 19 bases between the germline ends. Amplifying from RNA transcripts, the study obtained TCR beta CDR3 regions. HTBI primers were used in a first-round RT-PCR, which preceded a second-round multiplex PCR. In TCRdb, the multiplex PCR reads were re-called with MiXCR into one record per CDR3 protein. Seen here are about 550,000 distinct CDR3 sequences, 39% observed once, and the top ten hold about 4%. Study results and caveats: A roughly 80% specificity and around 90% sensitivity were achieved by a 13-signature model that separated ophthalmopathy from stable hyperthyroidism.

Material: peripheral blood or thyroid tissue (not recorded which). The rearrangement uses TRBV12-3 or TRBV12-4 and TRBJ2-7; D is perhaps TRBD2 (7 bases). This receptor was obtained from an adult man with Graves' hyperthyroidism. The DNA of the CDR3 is TGTGCCAGCAGTCCCGTTCGTAGGGGGGGGGAGTACTTC. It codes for CASSPVRRGGEYF.